This T cell receptor beta chain was recorded in a study of blood T cells in healthy people across ages. This clonotype was seen a few times. Primed by a sample-barcoded 5' primer and a J-beta primer mix, a second PCR proceeded for about 7 to 12 cycles. TCRdb passed the 5' RACE reads through MiXCR, listing each CDR3 protein once. The sample holds hundreds of thousands of distinct CDR3 sequences, 29% seen once. V lost 11 bases and J lost 4; bases outside the gene matches: 14. CDR3 length: 15 residues. Germline V gene sequence: CDR1 ENHRY, CDR2 SYGVKD. The receptor's source is a woman of 80 years or more in good health. The sequenced material came from blood. V usage is TRBV10-3 and J usage is TRBJ1-5, with TRBD1 matching over 7 bases. The DNA for the CDR3 is TGTGCCTCCAAGGGAGGGGGCGCGGTAAATCAGCCCCAGCATTTT. It translates to CASKGGGAVNQPQHF.